A single sample is the source of the 26 T cell receptor beta chains below, sequenced in a study of T cell changes during pregnancy in multiple sclerosis. The method was immunoSEQ multiplex PCR; TCRdb's version includes in-frame clones alone and lacks a portion of them. This sample yields about 41,000 clones, of which roughly 90% are seen a single time; 6% to 7% belongs to the top ten. Sample: CD8+ T cells from peripheral blood mononuclear cells, taken in the third trimester of pregnancy. These receptors were collected from a female donor with multiple sclerosis, enrolled in a pregnancy study.

V and J are TRBV27 and TRBJ1-1; D gene unclear. This CDR3 contains 16 residues. CDR1 is MNHEY and CDR2 is SMNVEV in the germline V gene (reference sequence). Trimming stripped 3 bases from V and 6 bases from J, with 20 bases between. In DNA, the CDR3 is TGTGCCAGCAGTTTCATCGGGGTCCGGAACCCCGCTGAAGCTTTCTTT. Translated: CASSFIGVRNPAEAFF.

This chain links TRBV5-1 with TRBJ1-6, with TRBD1 identical over 7 bases. The V gene end was trimmed by 4 bases and the J gene end by 0 bases; junction bases not matched to a gene: 7. CDR3 length: 17 amino acids. CDR1 is SGHRS, CDR2 YFSETQ, per germline. CDR3 sequence (DNA): TGCGCCAGCAGCGTGGGGACAGACAGCTCCTATAATTCACCCCTCCACTTT. Protein sequence: CASSVGTDSSYNSPLHF.

The gene calls are TRBV2 and TRBJ2-7; TRBD2 aligns across 8 bases. This CDR3 region has 14 residues. Trimming cost V 8 bases and J 4 bases; bases outside gene matches: 10. Germline CDR1 SNHLY, CDR2 FYNNEI. CDR3 DNA sequence: TGTGCCAGCGTGGGGGTCGGGAGGGAATACGAGCAGTACTTC. Encoded protein: CASVGVGREYEQYF. Looking up the rest from reference TRBV2 and TRBJ2-7 gives the full variable domain: EPEVTQTPSHQVTQMGQEVILRCVPISNHLYFYWYRQILGQKVEFLVSFYNNEISEKSEIFDDQFSVERPDGSNFTLKIRSTKLEDSAMYFCASVGVGREYEQYFGPGTRLTVT.

This clone has a single count. This chain uses TRBV6-5 with TRBJ2-4, with D possibly TRBD1 on 6 matching bases. The germline V gene has CDR1 MNHEY and CDR2 SVGAGI. V shed 10 bases and J shed 14 bases, with 24 bases lying between them. The CDR3 contains 13 residues. The CDR3 loop reads CATSTSGAAVKYF. The CDR3 DNA sequence: TGTGCCACCTCCACGTCAGGGGCCGCGGTGAAGTACTTC.

Relative to its sample, this clone is medium-sized. This chain uses TRBV4-3 with TRBJ2-2; TRBD2 agrees at 8 bases. Germline V lookup: CDR1 LGHNA, CDR2 YSLEER. V lost 4 bases to trimming and J lost 3 bases; unmatched junction nucleotides: 1. This CDR3 has 14 residues. The DNA of the CDR3 is TGCGCCAGCAGCCCGGGACTAGACACCGGGGAGCTGTTTTTT. Encoded protein: CASSPGLDTGELFF.

The chain combines TRBV13 with TRBJ2-7; 8 nucleotides agree with TRBD1. The CDR3 length is 16 residues. V was clipped by 4 bases and J by 3 bases; unmatched bases: 11. Germline lookup yields CDR1 PRHDT and CDR2 FYEKMQ (reference sequence). The CDR3 reads CASSSLTRDRYYEQYF. The CDR3 DNA follows: TGTGCCAGCAGCTCATTAACCCGGGACAGGTACTACGAGCAGTACTTC.

The chain carries TRBV13 and TRBJ2-3; D is unclear. This CDR3 has 13 amino acids. The germline CDR1 and CDR2 sequences are PRHDT and FYEKMQ (reference sequence). V lost 1 base and J 4 bases, leaving 6 bases between the germline ends. CDR3 sequence reads: CASSLALSDTQYF. The CDR3, as DNA: TGTGCCAGCAGCTTAGCCTTGTCAGATACGCAGTATTTT.

The chain combines TRBV9 with TRBJ1-1; 7 positions agree with TRBD1. The CDR3 sequence is 16 residues long. Germline V CDR1 and CDR2: SGDLS, YYNGEE. J gave up 0 bases and V 3 bases, and 8 bases lay outside the gene matches. The CDR3 protein is CASSGGTASMNTEAFF. The CDR3 region has the DNA TGTGCCAGCAGCGGGGGGACAGCCAGCATGAACACTGAAGCTTTCTTT. Based on the CDR3 plus reference TRBV9 and TRBJ1-1, the full variable domain is DSGVTQTPKHLITATGQRVTLRCSPRSGDLSVYWYQQSLDQGLQFLIQYYNGEERAKGNILERFSAQQFPDLHSELNLSSLELGDSALYFCASSGGTASMNTEAFFGQGTRLTVV.

The V gene is TRBV25-1, the J gene TRBJ2-3; D is unclear. The CDR3 is 14 residues long. Germline V gives CDR1 MGHDK, CDR2 SYGVNS. Trimming stripped 5 bases from V and 0 bases from J, with 9 bases between. The CDR3 nucleotides are TGTGCCAGCAGTCTATCTACTAGCACAGATACGCAGTATTTT. It is translated as CASSLSTSTDTQYF.

The V and J genes are TRBV27 and TRBJ2-1; unclear D gene. The CDR3 runs 13 residues. Trimming cost V 5 bases and J 4 bases, with 9 bases left between them. Germline V gene data show CDR1 as MNHEY and CDR2 as SMNVEV (reference sequence). The CDR3 sequence: CASSIDGYNEQFF. DNA of the CDR3: TGTGCCAGCAGTATCGACGGGTACAATGAGCAGTTCTTC.

The rearrangement links TRBV10-3 to TRBJ2-5, with D maybe TRBD1 (5 bases). This CDR3 has 15 amino acids. The V end lost 0 bases, the J end lost 4 bases, and 12 bases lay between the germline ends. Germline V gives CDR1 ENHRY, CDR2 SYGVKD. The CDR3 region has the DNA TGTGCCATCAGTGAGTCGTCAGGCACAGGAGAGACCCAGTACTTC. This sequence encodes CAISESSGTGETQYF.

This sequence joins TRBV5-6 and TRBJ2-7; D remains unclear. Germline V lookup: CDR1 SGHDT, CDR2 YYEEEE. V gave up 3 bases and J gave up 6 bases, with 7 bases separating them. There are 11 residues in the CDR3. This chain's CDR3 is CASSWASEQYF. In DNA form, the CDR3 reads TGTGCCAGCAGCTGGGCGTCCGAGCAGTACTTC.

The chain recombines TRBV6-4 with TRBJ2-2; D is unresolved. This CDR3 contains 13 residues. Looked up from germline, CDR1 is MRHNA and CDR2 is SNTAGT. V lost 3 bases and J 3 bases, leaving 5 bases between the germline ends. The CDR3 here is CASSEGDTGELFF. The DNA for the CDR3 is TGTGCCAGCAGTGAGGGCGACACCGGGGAGCTGTTTTTT.

This clone appeared once. The chain employs TRBV7-9 and TRBJ1-1, with 8 positions matching TRBD1. This CDR3 comprises 16 residues. Germline trimming cut 1 base from V and 4 bases from J; bases unmatched to any gene: 8. In germline, CDR1 is SEHNR, CDR2 FQNEAQ (reference sequence). The CDR3 spells CASSLGRDRGSTEAFF. CDR3 DNA: TGTGCCAGCAGCTTAGGCAGAGACAGGGGCAGCACTGAAGCTTTCTTT.

This clone was detected a few times. The J gene is TRBJ1-2, the V gene TRBV10-3; possibly TRBD1 for D (5 bases). Per germline, CDR1 ENHRY and CDR2 SYGVKD. This CDR3 has 13 amino acids. Trimming shortened V by 5 bases and J by 8 bases, and 15 bases separated the two germline ends. The CDR3 DNA sequence: TGTGCCATCAGTCAGGGCATGAATGGGGGCTACACCTTC. Translation gives CAISQGMNGGYTF.

V usage is TRBV7-9 and J usage is TRBJ1-1; tentatively, D is TRBD1 (5 bases). Trimming removed 4 bases from V and 1 base from J, with 25 bases in between. The CDR3 runs 19 residues. Germline V gives CDR1 SEHNR, CDR2 FQNEAQ (reference sequence). The DNA of the CDR3 is TGTGCCAGCAGCTCCGCACCGGGCCAGGGACTCGAGGGGAACACTGAAGCTTTCTTT. As protein: CASSSAPGQGLEGNTEAFF.

The V gene is TRBV6-4, the J gene TRBJ2-1; 10 nucleotides agree with TRBD2. This CDR3 has 15 amino acids. Per germline, CDR1 MRHNA and CDR2 SNTAGT. Unmatched junction bases numbered 5, after V lost 2 bases and J lost 7 bases. The CDR3 is CASSDGAGGSNEQFF. The CDR3 coding sequence is TGTGCCAGCAGTGACGGAGCGGGGGGGAGTAATGAGCAGTTCTTC.

This clone was counted only a few times. DNA of the CDR3: TGCGCCAGCAGCTTGACACCCTACAATGAGCAGTTCTTC. This encodes CASSLTPYNEQFF. The genes are TRBV5-1 and TRBJ2-1; D unclear. The ends were cut back, 1 base at V and 2 bases at J, with 4 bases in the middle. Germline values: CDR1 SGHRS, CDR2 YFSETQ. The CDR3 is 13 amino acids.

This rearrangement joins TRBV5-1 to TRBJ2-1; 10 bases agree with TRBD2. CDR1 is SGHRS, CDR2 YFSETQ, per germline. V dropped 4 bases and J dropped 4; count of bases not matched to a gene: 8. This CDR3 has 16 amino acids. DNA of the CDR3: TGCGCCAGCAGCGAAGGACTAGCGGTTGTGTACAATGAGCAGTTCTTC. Amino acids: CASSEGLAVVYNEQFF.

This clone has more than one count but fewer than ten. The chain employs TRBV27 and TRBJ2-7; 11 positions agree with TRBD2. CDR1 and CDR2 from the germline V gene are MNHEY and SMNVEV (reference sequence). The ends lost 6 bases at V and 3 bases at J; junction bases unmatched: 4. The CDR3 spans 14 residues. Here the CDR3 reads CASSGTSGGYEQYF. The DNA of the CDR3 is TGTGCCAGCAGCGGGACTAGCGGTGGCTACGAGCAGTACTTC.

V usage is TRBV27 and J usage is TRBJ2-7; D ambiguous. Trimming removed 2 bases from V and 4 bases from J, with 15 bases in between. CDR1 MNHEY and CDR2 SMNVEV come from the germline V gene (reference sequence). This CDR3 has 15 amino acids. The CDR3 loop is CASSLVGERMYEQYF. Here the CDR3 DNA reads TGTGCCAGCAGTTTAGTTGGTGAGAGAATGTACGAGCAGTACTTC.

This rearrangement joins TRBV7-2 to TRBJ2-7; 7 bases fit TRBD1. CDR3 size: 14 residues. Germline-derived CDR1 and CDR2 are SGHTA and FQGNSA. The V and J ends lost 4 bases and 5 bases, in that order; junction bases with no gene match: 8. The CDR3 protein is CASSSLGGVDEQYF. CDR3 DNA sequence: TGTGCCAGCAGCTCCCTAGGGGGCGTCGACGAGCAGTACTTC. Looking up the rest from reference TRBV7-2 and TRBJ2-7 gives the full variable domain: GAGVSQSPSNKVTEKGKDVELRCDPISGHTALYWYRQSLGQGLEFLIYFQGNSAPDKSGLPSDRFSAERTGGSVSTLTIQRTQQEDSAVYLCASSSLGGVDEQYFGPGTRLTVT.

The chain joins TRBV14 to TRBJ2-3; D remains unclear. Trimming left V 6 bases short and J 6 bases short, with 19 bases between. Germline loops: CDR1 SGHDN, CDR2 FVKESK. The CDR3 spans 15 residues. The CDR3 DNA is TGTGCCAGCAGACTAAGTGGAGATCTTTGGGATACGCAGTATTTT. Its translation is CASRLSGDLWDTQYF.

The chain couples TRBV5-8 to TRBJ2-5, with 7 bases fitting TRBD1. There are 15 residues in the CDR3. Trimming cost V 6 bases and J 2 bases; bases outside gene matches: 10. The germline V gene encodes CDR1 SGHTS and CDR2 YDEGEE. The CDR3 bases are TGTGCCAGCAACACACCCGGGACAGCACAAGAGACCCAGTACTTC. Translated, it gives CASNTPGTAQETQYF.

V and J are TRBV2 and TRBJ2-5; possible D gene TRBD2, 6 bases. The CDR3 is 12 amino acids. Trimming took off 3 bases at V and 7 bases at J, with 9 bases between the two ends. CDR1 and CDR2 from the germline V gene are SNHLY and FYNNEI. The CDR3: CASSDRAGTQYF. The DNA of the CDR3 is TGTGCCAGCAGTGATCGAGCGGGGACCCAGTACTTC.

The chain has TRBV27 and TRBJ1-1, with D perhaps TRBD1 (5 bases). Trimming left V 6 bases short and J 4 bases short, with 15 bases between. The CDR3 runs 14 residues. CDR1 and CDR2 (germline): MNHEY, SMNVEV (reference sequence). CDR3 nucleotide sequence: TGTGCCAGCAGGGGGGGGGTTATCGGCACTGAAGCTTTCTTT. Its protein is CASRGGVIGTEAFF.